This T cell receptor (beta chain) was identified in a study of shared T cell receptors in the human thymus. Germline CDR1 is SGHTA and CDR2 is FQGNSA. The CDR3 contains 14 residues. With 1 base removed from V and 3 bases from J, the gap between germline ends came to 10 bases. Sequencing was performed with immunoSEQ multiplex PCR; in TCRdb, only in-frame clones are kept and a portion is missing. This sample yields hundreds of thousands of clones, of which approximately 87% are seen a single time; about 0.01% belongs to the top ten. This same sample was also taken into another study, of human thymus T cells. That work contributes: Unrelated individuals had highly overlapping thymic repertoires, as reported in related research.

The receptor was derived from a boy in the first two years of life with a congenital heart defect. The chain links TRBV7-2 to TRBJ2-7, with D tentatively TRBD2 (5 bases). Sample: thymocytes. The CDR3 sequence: CASSLVEGGYEQYF. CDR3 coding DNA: TGTGCCAGCAGCTTAGTAGAGGGTGGCTACGAGCAGTACTTC.